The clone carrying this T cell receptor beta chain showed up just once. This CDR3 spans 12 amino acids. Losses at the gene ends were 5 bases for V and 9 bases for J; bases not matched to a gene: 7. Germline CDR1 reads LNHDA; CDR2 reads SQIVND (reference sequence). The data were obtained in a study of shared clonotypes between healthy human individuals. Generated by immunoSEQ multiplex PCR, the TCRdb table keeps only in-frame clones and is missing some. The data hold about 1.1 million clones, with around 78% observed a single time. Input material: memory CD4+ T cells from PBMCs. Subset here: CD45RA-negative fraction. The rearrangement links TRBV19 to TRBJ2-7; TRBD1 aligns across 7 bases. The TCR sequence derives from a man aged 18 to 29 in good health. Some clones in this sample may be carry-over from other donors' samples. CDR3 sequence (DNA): TGTGCCAGTAGTCCAGACGGGACAGTGCAGTACTTC. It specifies CASSPDGTVQYF.